This T cell receptor (beta chain) was recorded in a study of lymphopenia after photon versus proton radiotherapy. Findings of the study overall: After lymphocyte nadir, photon-treated repertoires showed oligoclonal expansion, especially CD8+ Temra. Survival link was tested only in deceased patients; proton benefit remains a possibility. A bigger post-nadir fall in TCR diversity correlated inversely with survival time in deceased patients.

The CDR3 contains 15 residues. V lost 5 bases and J lost 7; bases outside the gene matches: 8. CDR1 and CDR2 from the germline V gene are MNHEY and SMNVEV (reference sequence). For this clone: Its antigen is not known.

TCRdb's copy holds only in-frame clones and misses some; the assay was immunoSEQ multiplex PCR. The sample yields roughly 32,000 clones, approximately 95% seen once. The gene calls are TRBV27 and TRBJ2-1; 10 bases agree with TRBD1. The sequencing used peripheral blood, collected from a patient treated with photon-based radiotherapy. The sequence came from a woman aged 50 to 60 with cholangiocarcinoma. The CDR3 loop reads CASSPGQGVSNEQFF. In DNA, the CDR3 is TGTGCCAGCAGTCCAGGACAGGGGGTTAGTAATGAGCAGTTCTTC.